The entry below gives a single T cell receptor beta chain sequence along with its context. The source of the sample is a study of blood T cell repertoires in COVID-19. Study details: COVID-19 samples from acute and convalescent phases originated in the United States, Italy and Spain. Nucleic acid was either cDNA or gDNA, and it came from T cells, B-cell-depleted T cells, or PBMCs.

Trimming cost V 4 bases and J 4 bases; bases outside gene matches: 8. The CDR3 runs 15 residues. Germline V CDR1 and CDR2: SGHRS, YFSETQ. Per the study methods: Reference gene primers were amplified, and this amplification served to estimate nucleated cell counts. Sequenced by immunoSEQ multiplex PCR; TCRdb stores in-frame clones only, minus some. That table supplies the V and J calls and clone size; D and trimming were determined from the DNA. This table has more than 15,000 clones, roughly 81% appearing once. The receptor was derived from a man aged 60 to 69 with acute or convalescent COVID-19. The chain is built from TRBV5-1 and TRBJ2-5, with TRBD1 identical over 9 bases. Sample: peripheral blood. The CDR3 region has the DNA TGCGCCAGCAGCCTGCCGGGACAGGGAGGAGAGACCCAGTACTTC. It specifies CASSLPGQGGETQYF.